The present T cell receptor (beta chain) was sequenced within a study of regulatory T cells in long-lasting Graves disease. This clonotype occurred a few times. The time point was: persistent/refractory GD, antithyroid drugs over 5 years with positive TRAb. The TCR library was prepared using RNA isolated from PBMCs. Trimming left V 6 bases short and J 1 base short, with 12 bases between. CDR1 is MNHNS, CDR2 SASEGT, per germline. The CDR3 sequence is 15 residues long. Building the TCR beta libraries relied on iRepertoire HTBI primers, and CDR3 regions underwent Arm-PCR. TCRdb reanalysed the multiplex PCR reads using MiXCR and keeps one entry per CDR3 protein. Here the sample spans a few hundred thousand distinct CDR3 sequences, approximately 25% being singletons.

This sequence was found in a woman in her 40s with Graves disease. Sequenced material: peripheral blood mononuclear cells (PBMCs), taken when the disease was refractory, from a patient treated with antithyroid drugs. The rearrangement uses TRBV6-1 and TRBJ1-4; D gene unclear. CDR3 amino acids: CASRSFPRTNEKLFF. The CDR3 DNA is TGTGCCAGCAGGTCATTTCCCAGAACTAATGAAAAACTGTTTTTT.